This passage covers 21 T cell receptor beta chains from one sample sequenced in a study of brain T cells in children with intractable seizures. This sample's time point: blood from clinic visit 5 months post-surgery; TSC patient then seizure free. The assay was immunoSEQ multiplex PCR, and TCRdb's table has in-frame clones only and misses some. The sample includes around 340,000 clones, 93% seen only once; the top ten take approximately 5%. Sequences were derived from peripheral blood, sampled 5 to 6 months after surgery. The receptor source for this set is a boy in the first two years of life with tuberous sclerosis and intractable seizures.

The chain's CDR3 is CATFGQGEFDGELFF. Here the CDR3 DNA reads TGTGCCACCTTCGGACAGGGGGAGTTTGACGGGGAGCTGTTTTTT. The rearrangement links TRBV6-5 to TRBJ2-2; 10 nucleotides line up with TRBD1. CDR1 and CDR2 from the germline V gene are MNHEY and SVGAGI. Germline trimming cut 10 bases from V and 7 bases from J; bases unmatched to any gene: 12. The CDR3 runs to 15 residues.

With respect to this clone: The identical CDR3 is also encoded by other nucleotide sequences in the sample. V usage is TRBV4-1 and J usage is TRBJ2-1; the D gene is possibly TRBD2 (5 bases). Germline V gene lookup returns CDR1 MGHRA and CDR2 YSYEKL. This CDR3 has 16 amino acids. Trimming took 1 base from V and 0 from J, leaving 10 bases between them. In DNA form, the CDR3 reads TGCGCCAGCAGCCAAGTTGGTGGGAGCTCCTACAATGAGCAGTTCTTC. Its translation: CASSQVGGSSYNEQFF.

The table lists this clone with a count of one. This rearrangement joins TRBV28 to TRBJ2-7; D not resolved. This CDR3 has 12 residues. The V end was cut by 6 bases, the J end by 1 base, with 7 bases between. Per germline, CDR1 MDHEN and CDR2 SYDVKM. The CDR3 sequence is CASSGDSYEQYF. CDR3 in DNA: TGTGCCAGCAGCGGTGATTCCTACGAGCAGTACTTC.

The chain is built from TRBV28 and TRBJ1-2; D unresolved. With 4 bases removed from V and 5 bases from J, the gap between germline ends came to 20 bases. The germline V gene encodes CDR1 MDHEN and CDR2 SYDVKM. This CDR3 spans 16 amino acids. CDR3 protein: CASSSTPVTRKYGYTF. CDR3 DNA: TGTGCCAGCAGTTCCACCCCCGTAACAAGAAAATATGGCTACACCTTC.

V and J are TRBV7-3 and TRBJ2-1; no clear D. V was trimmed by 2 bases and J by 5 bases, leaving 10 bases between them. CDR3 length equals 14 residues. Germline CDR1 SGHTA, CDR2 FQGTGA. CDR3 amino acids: CASSLEPSDNEQFF. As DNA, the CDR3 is TGTGCCAGCAGCTTAGAACCCAGCGACAATGAGCAGTTCTTC.

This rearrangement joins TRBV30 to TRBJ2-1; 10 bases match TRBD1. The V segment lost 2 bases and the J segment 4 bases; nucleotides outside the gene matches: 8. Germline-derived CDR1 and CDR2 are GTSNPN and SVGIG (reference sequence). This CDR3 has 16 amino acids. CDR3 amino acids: CAWSPQGTGVYNEQFF. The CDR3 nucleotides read TGTGCCTGGAGTCCTCAAGGGACAGGGGTTTACAATGAGCAGTTCTTC.

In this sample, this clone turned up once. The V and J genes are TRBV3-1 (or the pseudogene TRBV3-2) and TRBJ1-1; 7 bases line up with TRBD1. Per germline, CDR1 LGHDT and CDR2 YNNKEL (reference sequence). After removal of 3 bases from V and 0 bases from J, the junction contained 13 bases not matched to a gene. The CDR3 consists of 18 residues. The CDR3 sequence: CASSHNVDRDEVNTEAFF. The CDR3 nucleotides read TGTGCCAGCAGCCATAACGTCGACAGGGATGAGGTGAACACTGAAGCTTTCTTT.

The CDR3 reads CASSQDFGGVGTDTQYF. The CDR3 bases are TGTGCCAGCAGCCAAGATTTTGGCGGGGTAGGCACAGATACGCAGTATTTT. The chain recombines TRBV3-1 (or the pseudogene TRBV3-2) with TRBJ2-3, with a weak D call TRBD2 (6 bases). The V gene's germline CDR1 is LGHDT and CDR2 YNNKEL (reference sequence). V gave up 0 bases and J gave up 1 base, with 14 bases separating them. The CDR3 runs 17 residues.

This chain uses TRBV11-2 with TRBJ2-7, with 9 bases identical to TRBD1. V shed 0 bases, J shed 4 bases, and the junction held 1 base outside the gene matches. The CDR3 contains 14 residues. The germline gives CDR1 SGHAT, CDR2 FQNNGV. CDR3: CASSLEQGAYEQYF. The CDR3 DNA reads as TGTGCCAGCAGCTTAGAACAGGGGGCTTACGAGCAGTACTTC. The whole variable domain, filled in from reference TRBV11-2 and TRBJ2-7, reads EAGVAQSPRYKIIEKRQSVAFWCNPISGHATLYWYQQILGQGPKLLIQFQNNGVVDDSQLPKDRFSAERLKGVDSTLKIQPAKLEDSAVYLCASSLEQGAYEQYFGPGTRLTVT.

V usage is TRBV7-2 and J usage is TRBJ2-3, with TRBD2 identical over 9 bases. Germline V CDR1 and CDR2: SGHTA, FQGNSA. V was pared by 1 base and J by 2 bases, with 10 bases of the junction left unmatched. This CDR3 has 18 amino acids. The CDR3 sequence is CASSLVVGGGAPTDTQYF. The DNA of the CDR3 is TGTGCCAGCAGCTTAGTGGTTGGCGGGGGGGCCCCCACAGATACGCAGTATTTT.

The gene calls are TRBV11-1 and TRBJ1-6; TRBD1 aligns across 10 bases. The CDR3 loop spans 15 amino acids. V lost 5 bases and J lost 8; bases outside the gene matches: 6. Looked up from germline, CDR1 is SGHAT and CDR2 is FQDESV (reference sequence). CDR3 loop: CASSPWDRGYSPLHF. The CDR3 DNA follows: TGTGCCAGCAGCCCGTGGGACAGGGGATATTCACCCCTCCACTTT. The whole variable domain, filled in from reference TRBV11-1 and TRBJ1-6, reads EAEVAQSPRYKITEKSQAVAFWCDPISGHATLYWYRQILGQGPELLVQFQDESVVDDSQLPKDRFSAERLKGVDSTLKIQPAELGDSAMYLCASSPWDRGYSPLHFGNGTRLTVT.

The CDR3 DNA reads TGCGCCAGCAGCCAAGGGTTAGGTTTGTCTGGAGATACGCAGTATTTT. It yields the protein CASSQGLGLSGDTQYF. J is TRBJ2-3 and V is TRBV4-1; no firm D call. The CDR3 consists of 16 residues. Trimming shortened V by 1 base and J by 5 bases, and 16 bases separated the two germline ends. In germline, CDR1 is MGHRA, CDR2 YSYEKL.

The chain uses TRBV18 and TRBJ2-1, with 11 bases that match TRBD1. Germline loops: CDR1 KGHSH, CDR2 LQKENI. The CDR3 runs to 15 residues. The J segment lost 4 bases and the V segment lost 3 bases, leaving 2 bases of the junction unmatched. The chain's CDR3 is CASSPGQGDYNEQFF. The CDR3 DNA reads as TGTGCCAGCTCACCGGGACAGGGGGATTACAATGAGCAGTTCTTC.

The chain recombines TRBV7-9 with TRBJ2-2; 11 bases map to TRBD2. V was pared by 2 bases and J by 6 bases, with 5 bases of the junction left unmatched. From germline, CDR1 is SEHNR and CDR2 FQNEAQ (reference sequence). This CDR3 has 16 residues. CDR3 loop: CASSLLAGGVAGELFF. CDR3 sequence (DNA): TGTGCCAGCAGCTTACTAGCGGGAGGCGTTGCCGGGGAGCTGTTTTTT. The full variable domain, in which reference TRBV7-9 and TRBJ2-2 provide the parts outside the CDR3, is DTGVSQNPRHKITKRGQNVTFRCDPISEHNRLYWYRQTLGQGPEFLTYFQNEAQLEKSRLLSDRFSAERPKGSFSTLEIQRTEQGDSAMYLCASSLLAGGVAGELFFGEGSRLTVL.

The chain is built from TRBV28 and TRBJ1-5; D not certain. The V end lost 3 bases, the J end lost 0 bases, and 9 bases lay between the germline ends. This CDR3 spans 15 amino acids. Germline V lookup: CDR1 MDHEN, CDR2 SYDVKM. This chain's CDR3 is CASSFGSYSNQPQHF. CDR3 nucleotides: TGTGCCAGCAGTTTCGGATCTTATAGCAATCAGCCCCAGCATTTT. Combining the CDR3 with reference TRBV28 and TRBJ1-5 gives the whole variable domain DVKVTQSSRYLVKRTGEKVFLECVQDMDHENMFWYRQDPGLGLRLIYFSYDVKMKEKGDIPEGYSVSREKKERFSLILESASTNQTSMYLCASSFGSYSNQPQHFGDGTRLSIL.

CDR3 in DNA: TGTGCCTGGAGCATTCCACCTAGCGGGAGAGGCGGGGAGACCCAGTACTTC. The encoded protein is CAWSIPPSGRGGETQYF. The chain carries TRBV30 and TRBJ2-5; 10 bases line up with TRBD2. The germline V gene has CDR1 GTSNPN and CDR2 SVGIG (reference sequence). There are 17 residues in the CDR3. The J segment lost 5 bases and the V segment lost 3 bases, leaving 15 bases of the junction unmatched.

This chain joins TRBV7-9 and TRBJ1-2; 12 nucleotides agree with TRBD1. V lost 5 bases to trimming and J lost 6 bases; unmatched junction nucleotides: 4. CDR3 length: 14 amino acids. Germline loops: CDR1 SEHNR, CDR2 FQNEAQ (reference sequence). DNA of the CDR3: TGTGCCAGCAGCACTGGGACAGGGGGCAATGGCTACACCTTC. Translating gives CASSTGTGGNGYTF.

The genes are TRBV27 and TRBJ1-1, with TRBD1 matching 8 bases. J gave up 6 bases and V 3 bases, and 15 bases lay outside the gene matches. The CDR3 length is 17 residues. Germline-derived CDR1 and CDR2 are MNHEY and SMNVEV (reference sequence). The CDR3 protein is CASSFYPPGGQVAEAFF. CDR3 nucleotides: TGTGCCAGCAGTTTCTATCCCCCAGGGGGCCAGGTCGCTGAAGCTTTCTTT.

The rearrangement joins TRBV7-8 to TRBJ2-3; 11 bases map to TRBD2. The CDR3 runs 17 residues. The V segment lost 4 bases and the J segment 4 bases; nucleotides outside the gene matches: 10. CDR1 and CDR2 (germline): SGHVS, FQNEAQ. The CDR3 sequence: CASSYISGRADADTQYF. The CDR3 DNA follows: TGTGCCAGCAGCTATATTAGCGGGAGGGCCGATGCAGATACGCAGTATTTT. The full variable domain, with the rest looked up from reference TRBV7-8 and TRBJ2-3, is GAGVSQSPRYKVAKRGQDVALRCDPISGHVSLFWYQQALGQGPEFLTYFQNEAQLDKSGLPSDRFFAERPEGSVSTLKIQRTQQEDSAVYLCASSYISGRADADTQYFGPGTRLTVL.

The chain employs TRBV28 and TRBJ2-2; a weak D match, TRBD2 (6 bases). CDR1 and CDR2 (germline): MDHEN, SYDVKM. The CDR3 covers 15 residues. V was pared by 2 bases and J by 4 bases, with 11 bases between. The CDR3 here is CASSLTGLATGELFF. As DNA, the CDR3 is TGTGCCAGCAGTTTAACGGGACTCGCCACCGGGGAGCTGTTTTTT. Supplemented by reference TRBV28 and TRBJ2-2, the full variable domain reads DVKVTQSSRYLVKRTGEKVFLECVQDMDHENMFWYRQDPGLGLRLIYFSYDVKMKEKGDIPEGYSVSREKKERFSLILESASTNQTSMYLCASSLTGLATGELFFGEGSRLTVL.

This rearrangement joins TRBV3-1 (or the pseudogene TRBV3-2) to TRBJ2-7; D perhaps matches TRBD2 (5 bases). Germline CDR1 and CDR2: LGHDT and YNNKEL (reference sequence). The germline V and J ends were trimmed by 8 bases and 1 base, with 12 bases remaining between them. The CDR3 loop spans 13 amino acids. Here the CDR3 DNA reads TGTGCCAGCGCGGACTCCTTTTCCTACGAGCAGTACTTC. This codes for CASADSFSYEQYF.